A single sample gave rise to the 17 T cell receptor beta chains below, sequenced in a study of OX40 agonist ivuxolimab in advanced cancers. Repertoires were generated with immunoSEQ multiplex PCR, while TCRdb's copy carries only in-frame clones and drops some. The data show some 33,000 clones, roughly 89% seen once. The specimen was CD4+ or CD8+ T cells sorted from blood, collected in a trial of the OX40 agonist ivuxolimab. All receptors come from an adult with an advanced solid tumor such as melanoma, head and neck, liver or kidney cancer.

V gene TRBV7-9 combines with J gene TRBJ2-1; 7 nucleotides agree with TRBD1. Trimming cost V 5 bases and J 7 bases; bases outside gene matches: 11. Per germline, CDR1 SEHNR and CDR2 FQNEAQ (reference sequence). The CDR3 spans 15 residues. The CDR3 nucleotides read TGTGCCAGCAGCCTAGGTCCCGGGACAGAGAATGAGCAGTTCTTC. As protein: CASSLGPGTENEQFF.

The chain joins TRBV2 to TRBJ2-1; D is unclear. Germline values: CDR1 SNHLY, CDR2 FYNNEI. Trimming left V 10 bases short and J 0 bases short, with 19 bases between. CDR3 length: 16 residues. The CDR3 sequence is CATPQDGAPSYNEQFF. DNA for the CDR3: TGTGCCACCCCGCAAGATGGAGCGCCCTCCTACAATGAGCAGTTCTTC.

This rearrangement joins TRBV11-3 to TRBJ2-2; maybe TRBD1 (6 bases). The CDR3 sequence is 17 residues long. Per germline, CDR1 SGHNT and CDR2 YENEEA. V gave up 1 base and J gave up 0 bases, with 12 bases separating them. The DNA of the CDR3 is TGTGCCAGCAGCTTAGGACAGGACCAATCGAACACCGGGGAGCTGTTTTTT. Translation gives CASSLGQDQSNTGELFF.

This clone was detected only a few times. J is TRBJ2-7 and V is TRBV7-9; the match to TRBD2 covers 7 bases. The CDR3 has 14 amino acids. Looked up from germline, CDR1 is SEHNR and CDR2 is FQNEAQ (reference sequence). Trimming cost V 5 bases and J 2 bases; bases outside gene matches: 6. CDR3: CASSPGLGTYEQYF. Written as DNA, the CDR3 is TGTGCCAGCAGCCCAGGACTAGGTACCTACGAGCAGTACTTC.

A note on this clone: Other DNA sequences in this sample translate to the same CDR3. The chain has TRBV27 and TRBJ2-1; 14 bases line up with TRBD2. V gave up 6 bases and J gave up 7 bases; unmatched junction bases: 5. In germline, CDR1 is MNHEY, CDR2 SMNVEV (reference sequence). The CDR3 is 15 residues long. The CDR3 here is CASSPGTSGRNEQFF. CDR3 nucleotide sequence: TGTGCCAGCAGCCCCGGGACTAGCGGGAGAAATGAGCAGTTCTTC.

Note on this clone: The same CDR3 arises from other DNA sequences in this sample as well. The CDR3 DNA sequence: TGTGCCAGCAGTTACGGAACGGGGGCCTACGAGCAGTACTTC. This translates into CASSYGTGAYEQYF. V and J are TRBV6-5 and TRBJ2-7, with D perhaps matching TRBD2 (6 bases). The CDR3 has 14 residues. The V and J ends lost 2 bases and 2 bases respectively, with 10 bases between them. In germline, CDR1 is MNHEY, CDR2 SVGAGI.

J is TRBJ2-1 and V is TRBV11-3, with 7 bases lining up with TRBD1. CDR3 length: 17 amino acids. Germline CDR1 is SGHNT and CDR2 is YENEEA. The junction had 7 bases not matched to a gene; V was cut back by 0 bases and J by 2 bases. DNA for the CDR3: TGTGCCAGCAGCTTAGACGCTGACAGGGATCCCTACAATGAGCAGTTCTTC. Translated: CASSLDADRDPYNEQFF.

The gene calls are TRBV11-2 and TRBJ1-2; 7 positions agree with TRBD1. Germline CDR1 reads SGHAT; CDR2 reads FQNNGV. This CDR3 is built from 16 residues. V trimming: 5 bases; J trimming: 0 bases; junction bases outside the gene matches: 9. CDR3 loop: CASSAYRDSANYGYTF. CDR3 coding DNA: TGTGCCAGCAGCGCATACCGGGACAGCGCTAACTATGGCTACACCTTC.

V gene TRBV7-2 combines with J gene TRBJ2-2, with D perhaps matching TRBD1 (6 bases). The V end was cut by 5 bases, the J end by 4 bases, with 20 bases between. The CDR3 contains 17 residues. Germline V gene sequence: CDR1 SGHTA, CDR2 FQGNSA. CDR3 sequence (DNA): TGTGCCAGCAGCCCGTATCACAGGGTAGAATCCACCGGGGAGCTGTTTTTT. This codes for CASSPYHRVESTGELFF.

V usage is TRBV4-1 and J usage is TRBJ1-5; perhaps TRBD1 as D (6 bases). Trimming took 0 bases from V and 8 from J, leaving 11 bases between them. Per germline, CDR1 MGHRA and CDR2 YSYEKL. The CDR3 runs 14 residues. The CDR3: CASSQDRGVKPQHF. The CDR3 coding sequence is TGCGCCAGCAGCCAAGACAGGGGCGTCAAGCCCCAGCATTTT.

The chain couples TRBV6-5 to TRBJ1-5; no clear D gene. Germline lookup yields CDR1 MNHEY and CDR2 SVGAGI. Between the trimmed V and J ends, which lost 5 bases and 6 bases, there was a span of 5 bases. The CDR3 is 11 residues long. For the CDR3, the DNA is TGTGCCAGCAGTCTACTTCAGCCCCAGCATTTT. It is translated as CASSLLQPQHF.

This chain links TRBV13 with TRBJ2-3; the match to TRBD1 covers 8 bases. With V trimmed by 4 bases and J by 6 bases, 9 bases remained unmatched. Looked up from germline, CDR1 is PRHDT and CDR2 is FYEKMQ (reference sequence). This CDR3 comprises 15 residues. The CDR3 here is CASSSRGRVEDTQYF. CDR3 DNA: TGTGCCAGCAGCTCCAGGGGGCGAGTGGAGGATACGCAGTATTTT.

CDR3 sequence: CASSRDSSYNEQFF. DNA of the CDR3: TGTGCCAGCAGCAGGGATAGCTCCTACAATGAGCAGTTCTTC. The chain couples TRBV9 to TRBJ2-1; D gene unclear. Trimming took off 4 bases at V and 0 bases at J, with 8 bases between the two ends. This CDR3 is 14 amino acids long. Per the germline V gene, CDR1 is SGDLS and CDR2 is YYNGEE.

The chain joins TRBV7-9 to TRBJ2-7; 11 bases agree with TRBD2. Germline loops: CDR1 SEHNR, CDR2 FQNEAQ (reference sequence). V lost 1 base to trimming and J lost 7 bases; unmatched junction nucleotides: 6. The CDR3 has 15 amino acids. CDR3: CASSLGPSGRNEQYF. CDR3 sequence (DNA): TGTGCCAGCAGCTTAGGGCCTAGCGGGAGGAATGAGCAGTACTTC.

The chain carries TRBV6-1 and TRBJ2-5, with D unclear. There are 12 residues in the CDR3. V lost 4 bases and J 5 bases, leaving 8 bases between the germline ends. Germline CDR1 is MNHNS and CDR2 is SASEGT. The CDR3 DNA sequence: TGTGCCAGCAGTGGGCTGGGGGAGACCCAGTACTTC. Its protein is CASSGLGETQYF.

This chain connects TRBV7-1 to TRBJ2-1, with unresolved D. TRBV7-1 is marked as an open reading frame, function uncertain. The V end lost 5 bases, the J end lost 5 bases, and 22 bases lay between the germline ends. This CDR3 has 17 amino acids. The CDR3 DNA sequence: TGTGCCAGCAGCCCCACCGTTAGCACCCAGTACCACAATGAGCAGTTCTTC. Protein product: CASSPTVSTQYHNEQFF.

V is TRBV28 and J is TRBJ2-3; TRBD1 agrees at 9 bases. The CDR3 is 15 residues long. The germline CDR1 and CDR2 sequences are MDHEN and SYDVKM. With 3 bases clipped from V and 3 bases from J, the junction kept 4 bases outside the gene matches. CDR3 region: CASSFLQGATDTQYF. CDR3 coding DNA: TGTGCCAGCAGTTTCTTACAGGGGGCGACAGATACGCAGTATTTT.